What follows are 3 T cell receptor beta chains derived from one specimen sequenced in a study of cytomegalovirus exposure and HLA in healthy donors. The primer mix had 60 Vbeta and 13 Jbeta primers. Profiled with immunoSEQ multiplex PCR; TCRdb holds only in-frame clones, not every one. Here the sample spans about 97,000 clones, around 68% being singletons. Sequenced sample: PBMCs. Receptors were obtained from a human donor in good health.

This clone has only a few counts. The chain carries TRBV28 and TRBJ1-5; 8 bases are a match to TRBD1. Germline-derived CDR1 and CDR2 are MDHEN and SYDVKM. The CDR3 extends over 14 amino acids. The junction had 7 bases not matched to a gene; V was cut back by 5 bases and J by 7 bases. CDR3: CASSRATGVQPQHF. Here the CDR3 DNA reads TGTGCCAGCAGTCGAGCGACAGGGGTGCAGCCCCAGCATTTT.

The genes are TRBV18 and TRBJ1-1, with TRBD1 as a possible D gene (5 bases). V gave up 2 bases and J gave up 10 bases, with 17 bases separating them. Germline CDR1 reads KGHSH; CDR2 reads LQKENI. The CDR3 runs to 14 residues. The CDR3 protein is CASSPAADSQGAFF. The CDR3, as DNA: TGTGCCAGCTCACCAGCGGCCGACAGCCAGGGAGCTTTCTTT.

The CDR3 sequence: CAISDRVGDTEAFF. CDR3 DNA: TGTGCCATCTCGGACAGGGTGGGGGACACTGAAGCTTTCTTT. The chain employs TRBV10-3 and TRBJ1-1, with 8 bases aligning to TRBD1. This CDR3 comprises 14 residues. Germline CDR1 and CDR2: ENHRY and SYGVKD. The junction had 8 bases not matched to a gene; V was cut back by 8 bases and J by 3 bases.